The clone carrying this TCR beta chain was observed many times. These data belong to a study of regulatory T cells in long-lasting Graves disease. V was clipped by 3 bases and J by 7 bases; unmatched bases: 5. From germline, CDR1 is SGHAT and CDR2 FQNNGV. The CDR3 totals 13 residues. Time point: newly diagnosed GD, antithyroid drugs for less than 3 months. With RNA extracted from PBMCs as input, the TCR library was made. CDR3 regions were amplified by Arm-PCR using iRepertoire HTBI primers to build TCR beta libraries. Each CDR3 protein is one row after TCRdb ran MiXCR on the multiplex PCR reads. This sample has approximately 400,000 distinct CDR3 sequences; about an eighth occur once, and the top ten carry over 15%. These data also formed part of another study, on T cells in Graves' hyperthyroidism and ophthalmopathy.

The chain carries TRBV11-2 and TRBJ1-1; 7 nucleotides align to TRBD1. The starting material was peripheral blood mononuclear cells (PBMCs), obtained at new diagnosis, from a patient treated with antithyroid drugs. The TCR sequence derives from a woman aged 18-29 years with Graves disease. CDR3 DNA: TGTGCCAGCAGCTTCTCGACAGGGAGTGAAGCTTTCTTT. This encodes CASSFSTGSEAFF.